This is a list of T cell receptor beta chains from one sample in a study of blood T cell repertoires in COVID-19. Sequencing was performed with immunoSEQ multiplex PCR; in TCRdb, only in-frame clones are kept and a portion is missing. The repertoire includes under 500,000 clones, 85% to 90% of them detected once, and more than 4% sits in the top ten. The sequenced sample was peripheral blood. The receptors here all came from a woman aged 30 to 39 with acute or convalescent COVID-19. Each CDR3 is given with its conserved first and last residue.

J gene | V gene | CDR3 length | CDR3 protein
TRBJ2-1 | TRBV5-6 | 14 | CASQPWGGVPEQFF
TRBJ1-3 | TRBV11-3 | 16 | CASSQMVASSGNTIYF
TRBJ1-1 | TRBV10-3 | 14 | CAISEYQGNTEAFF
TRBJ2-5 | TRBV12-3/TRBV12-4 | 12 | CASRDTGETQYF
TRBJ1-1 | TRBV7-2 | 12 | CASSFLFTEAFF
TRBJ1-2 | TRBV19 | 14 | CASSDRAPEYGYTF
TRBJ1-3 | TRBV9 | 15 | CASSVARDSGNTIYF
TRBJ2-1 | TRBV7-3 | 13 | CASSLTVDNEQFF
TRBJ1-6 | TRBV27 | 14 | CASSFRDSYSPLHF
TRBJ2-7 | TRBV5-6 | 13 | CASSLVDLGTVFF
TRBJ2-3 | TRBV30 | 14 | CAWRFGSHTDTQYF
TRBJ2-5 | TRBV11-2 | 15 | CASTRTRDFQETQYF
TRBJ2-6 | TRBV24-1 | 16 | CATSDSRGSGANVLTF
TRBJ2-5 | TRBV5-1 | 13 | CASSLYSQETQYF
TRBJ1-3 | TRBV9 | 15 | CASSVLTGGGNTIYF
TRBJ2-5 | TRBV28 | 21 | CASSLGLWRLAGGRDQETQYF
TRBJ2-3 | TRBV5-1 | 14 | CASSLGTTGDTQYF
TRBJ2-3 | TRBV9 | 14 | CASSVGLDPDTQYF
TRBJ2-3 | TRBV5-1 | 15 | CASSFVQQNTDTQYF
TRBJ2-7 | TRBV5-1 | 12 | CASSSGTNEQYF
TRBJ2-1 | TRBV19 | 15 | CASSITRTGSGEQFF
TRBJ1-1 | TRBV9 | 15 | CASSAETGGPLKAFF
TRBJ2-3 | TRBV5-6 | 17 | CASSLLSGGAQSDTQYF
TRBJ2-5 | TRBV7-8 | 16 | CASSLPRDRLQETQYF
TRBJ1-2 | TRBV12-5 | 14 | CASGFSGPNYGYTF
TRBJ2-5 | TRBV11-2 | 14 | CASSAGTGAETQYF
TRBJ1-5 | TRBV10-3 | 12 | CAISDLNQPQHF
TRBJ1-5 | TRBV7-8 | 15 | CASSLVQGDHQPQHF
TRBJ2-5 | TRBV5-6 | 14 | CASRTAGGPETQYF
TRBJ2-5 | TRBV6-5 | 15 | CANESRGQYQETQYF
TRBJ1-4 | TRBV7-6 | 15 | CASSSNRDRAGKLFF
TRBJ2-3 | TRBV6-4 | 16 | CASSDVTSGEVDTQYF
TRBJ2-2 | TRBV5-6 | 18 | CASSVRGALFANTGELFF
TRBJ1-6 | TRBV7-9 | 16 | CASSSLYRGGISPLHF
TRBJ1-2 | TRBV29-1 | 15 | CSVEPEFLANYGYTF
TRBJ2-7 | TRBV6-4 | 12 | CASSDSWGQQYF
TRBJ2-1 | TRBV5-1 | 16 | CASSSGGTGTYNEQFF
TRBJ2-3 | TRBV5-1 | 14 | CASSLFTSTDTQYF
TRBJ1-2 | TRBV6-5 | 14 | CASSPRTGVNGYTF
TRBJ2-3 | TRBV10-3 | 14 | CATSRDTGTDTQYF
TRBJ2-7 | TRBV4-1 | 12 | CASSPGGPEQYF
TRBJ2-5 | TRBV4-1 | 15 | CASSQVMLEQETQYF